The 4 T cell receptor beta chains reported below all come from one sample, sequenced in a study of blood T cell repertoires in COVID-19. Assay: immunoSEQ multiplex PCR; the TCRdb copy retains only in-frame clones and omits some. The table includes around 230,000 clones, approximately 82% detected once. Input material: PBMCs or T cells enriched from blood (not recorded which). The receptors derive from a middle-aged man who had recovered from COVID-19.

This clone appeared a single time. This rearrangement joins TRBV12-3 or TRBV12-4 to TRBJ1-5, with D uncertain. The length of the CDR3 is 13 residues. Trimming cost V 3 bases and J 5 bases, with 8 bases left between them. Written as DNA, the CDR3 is TGTGCCAGCAGTTTCGACGGGTATCAGCCCCAGCATTTT. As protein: CASSFDGYQPQHF.

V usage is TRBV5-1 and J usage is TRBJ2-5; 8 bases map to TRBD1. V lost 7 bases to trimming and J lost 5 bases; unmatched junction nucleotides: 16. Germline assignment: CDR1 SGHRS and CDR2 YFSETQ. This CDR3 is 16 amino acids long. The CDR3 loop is CASHPMTGAKGETQYF. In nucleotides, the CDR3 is TGCGCCAGCCATCCAATGACAGGGGCCAAGGGGGAGACCCAGTACTTC.

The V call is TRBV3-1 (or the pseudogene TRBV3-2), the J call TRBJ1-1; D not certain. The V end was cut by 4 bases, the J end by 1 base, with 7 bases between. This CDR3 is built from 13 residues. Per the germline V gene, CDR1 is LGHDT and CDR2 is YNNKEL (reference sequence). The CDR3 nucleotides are TGTGCCAGCAGCCTGAGCCAGAACACTGAAGCTTTCTTT. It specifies CASSLSQNTEAFF.

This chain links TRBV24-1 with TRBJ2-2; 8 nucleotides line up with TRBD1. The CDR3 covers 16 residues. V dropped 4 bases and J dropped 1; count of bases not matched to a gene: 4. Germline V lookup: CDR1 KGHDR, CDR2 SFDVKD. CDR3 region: CATSDPGTGNTGELFF. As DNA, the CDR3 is TGTGCCACCAGTGACCCCGGGACAGGGAACACCGGGGAGCTGTTTTTT.